Included here is one T cell receptor beta chain sequence, with context. Antigen: not known. PCR was performed using 60 Vbeta and 13 Jbeta primers. Using immunoSEQ multiplex PCR, the repertoire was profiled, and TCRdb retains in-frame clones only, with some absent. The top ten hold about 1.9% of the sample, which has roughly 100,000 clones, roughly 79% seen once. J was trimmed by 9 bases and V by 3 bases; bases with no gene match: 7. Germline-derived CDR1 and CDR2 are SGHDT and YYEEEE. The CDR3 length is 14 residues. This sample is drawn from a study of cytomegalovirus exposure and HLA in healthy donors. Regarding the study as a whole: The authors confirmed in vitro that a few CMV-associated chains were specific for CMV antigens. CMV serostatus alone was available as immune exposure information.

As for the donors, each was a healthy bone marrow donor. This TCR was sampled from a woman aged 40-49 years in good health and CMV-seronegative. Material: PBMCs. This chain joins TRBV5-6 and TRBJ2-1, with 9 bases fitting TRBD1. The CDR3 nucleotides are TGTGCCAGCAGCTGGGACAGGGTGACCGGTGAGCAGTTCTTC. Translated, it gives CASSWDRVTGEQFF.